The 11 T cell receptor beta chains below come from one sample, sequenced in a study of blood T cell repertoires in COVID-19 (dated by TCRdb to the early 2020s). The library was produced with the immunoSEQ multiplex PCR assay. In TCRdb, the immuneACCESS table is reduced to in-frame sequences with V and J assigned. These tables do not hold every clone; where another copy was compared, an unresolved V gene accounts for under half, and the others remain unexplained. The sample table holds 200,000 to 300,000 clones, of which 75% to 90% were seen once. The ten largest clones add up to less than 4% of the sample. Sequencing was performed on peripheral blood. The source of these receptors is a woman in her thirties who had recovered from COVID-19.

The chain combines TRBV29-1 with TRBJ2-7, with 7 bases aligning to TRBD1. The V gene's germline CDR1 is SQVTM and CDR2 ANQGSEA. This CDR3 is 12 amino acids long. The junction had 5 bases not matched to a gene; V was cut back by 6 bases and J by 3 bases. CDR3 protein: CSVAPGGYEQYF. The DNA for the CDR3 is TGCAGCGTGGCACCAGGGGGCTACGAGCAGTACTTC.

The J gene is TRBJ1-4, the V gene TRBV2; perhaps TRBD1 as D (5 bases). The germline gives CDR1 SNHLY, CDR2 FYNNEI. Deletions cut 3 bases from V and 7 bases from J, with 12 bases between. The CDR3 has 14 amino acids. In DNA form, the CDR3 reads TGTGCCAGCAGTGAGGGCAGGGCTAGTGAAAAACTGTTTTTT. Translated: CASSEGRASEKLFF.

The sample holds one count of this clone. The rearrangement links TRBV11-3 to TRBJ2-3, with 13 positions matching TRBD2. The CDR3 loop spans 17 amino acids. J was trimmed by 0 bases and V by 4 bases; bases with no gene match: 4. CDR1 and CDR2 from the germline V gene are SGHNT and YENEEA. As DNA, the CDR3 is TGTGCCAGCAGCTCGGGGACTAGCGGGGCGAGCACAGATACGCAGTATTTT. This codes for CASSSGTSGASTDTQYF.

V usage is TRBV12-3 or TRBV12-4 and J usage is TRBJ2-7, with TRBD1 matching over 8 bases. V trimming: 6 bases; J trimming: 2 bases; junction bases outside the gene matches: 3. The length of the CDR3 is 13 residues. In nucleotides, the CDR3 is TGTGCCAGCAGCCCGACAGGGGCCTACGAGCAGTACTTC. This codes for CASSPTGAYEQYF.

The chain employs TRBV25-1 and TRBJ2-1; TRBD2 might be the D (5 bases). Deletions cut 5 bases from V and 4 bases from J, with 12 bases between. The CDR3 extends over 14 amino acids. Germline CDR1 reads MGHDK; CDR2 reads SYGVNS. In DNA form, the CDR3 reads TGTGCCAGCAGTTTGCCCGGGGAGTACAATGAGCAGTTCTTC. Protein product: CASSLPGEYNEQFF.

This clone turned up a few times. The V and J genes are TRBV18 and TRBJ1-1; no clear D. The length of the CDR3 is 15 residues. V lost 6 bases to trimming and J lost 1 base, with 15 bases between them. Germline V gives CDR1 KGHSH, CDR2 LQKENI. CDR3 DNA: TGTGCCAGCTCGCAGACGGGGTACAAGAACACTGAAGCTTTCTTT. This codes for CASSQTGYKNTEAFF.

The chain links TRBV24-1 to TRBJ1-5; D uncertain. Trimming removed 3 bases from V and 4 bases from J, with 12 bases in between. The length of the CDR3 is 15 residues. Germline-derived CDR1 and CDR2 are KGHDR and SFDVKD. CDR3 coding DNA: TGTGCCACCAGTGATCGTGAGATTCCTAATCAGCCCCAGCATTTT. This sequence encodes CATSDREIPNQPQHF.

The chain joins TRBV11-2 to TRBJ1-2, with D uncertain. This CDR3 contains 14 residues. CDR1 SGHAT and CDR2 FQNNGV come from the germline V gene. Trimming shortened V by 6 bases and J by 2 bases, and 13 bases separated the two germline ends. CDR3 coding DNA: TGTGCCAGCAGTTACTTTGGAGGGAACTATGGCTACACCTTC. This sequence encodes CASSYFGGNYGYTF.

This sequence joins TRBV6-1 and TRBJ1-2, with a weak D call TRBD1 (5 bases). Germline CDR1 MNHNS, CDR2 SASEGT. Trimming removed 3 bases at V and 4 bases at J, with 9 bases between. CDR3 length: 13 amino acids. The CDR3 here is CASSDRAFYGYTF. DNA for the CDR3: TGTGCCAGCAGTGACAGGGCCTTCTATGGCTACACCTTC.

The gene calls are TRBV6-1 and TRBJ1-1; maybe TRBD1 (5 bases). Trimming shortened V by 8 bases and J by 6 bases, and 19 bases separated the two germline ends. The CDR3 is 14 amino acids. Germline CDR1 and CDR2: MNHNS and SASEGT. The CDR3 nucleotides read TGTGCCAGCCAAACGGGGGGTGGTAGCGCTGAAGCTTTCTTT. Its translation: CASQTGGGSAEAFF.

This clone was observed many times. Other DNA sequences in this sample translate to the same CDR3. The chain couples TRBV3-1 (or the pseudogene TRBV3-2) to TRBJ1-2, with 9 nucleotides matching TRBD1. This CDR3 contains 14 residues. Trimming at V came to 1 base and at J to 7 bases, leaving 4 bases not matched to a gene. Germline CDR1 reads LGHDT; CDR2 reads YNNKEL (reference sequence). In DNA, the CDR3 is TGTGCCAGCAGCCAAGTACAGACAGGGGGTGGCTACACCTTC. Translating gives CASSQVQTGGGYTF.